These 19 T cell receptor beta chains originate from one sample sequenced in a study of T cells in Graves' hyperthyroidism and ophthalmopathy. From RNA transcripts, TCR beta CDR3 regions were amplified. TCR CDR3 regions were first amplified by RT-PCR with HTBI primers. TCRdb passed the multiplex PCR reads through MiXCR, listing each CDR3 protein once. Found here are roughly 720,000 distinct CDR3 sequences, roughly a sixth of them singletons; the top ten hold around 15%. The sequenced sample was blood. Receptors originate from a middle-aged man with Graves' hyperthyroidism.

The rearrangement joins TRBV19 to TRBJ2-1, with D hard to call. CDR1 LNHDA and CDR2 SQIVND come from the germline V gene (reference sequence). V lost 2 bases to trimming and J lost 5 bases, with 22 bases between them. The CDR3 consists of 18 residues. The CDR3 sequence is CASSIFASNSPPNNEQFF. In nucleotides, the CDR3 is TGTGCCAGTAGTATATTTGCCAGCAATAGCCCCCCTAACAATGAGCAGTTCTTC. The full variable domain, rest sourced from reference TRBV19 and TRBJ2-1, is DGGITQSPKYLFRKEGQNVTLSCEQNLNHDAMYWYRQDPGQGLRLIYYSQIVNDFQKGDIAEGYSVSREKKESFPLTVTSAQKNPTAFYLCASSIFASNSPPNNEQFFGPGTRLTVL.

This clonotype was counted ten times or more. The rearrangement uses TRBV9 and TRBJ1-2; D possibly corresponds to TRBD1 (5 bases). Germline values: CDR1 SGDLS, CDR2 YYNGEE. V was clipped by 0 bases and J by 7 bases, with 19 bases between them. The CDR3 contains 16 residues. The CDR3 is CASSVDGGVTEIGYTF. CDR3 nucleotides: TGTGCCAGCAGCGTAGATGGGGGTGTGACAGAGATTGGCTACACCTTC. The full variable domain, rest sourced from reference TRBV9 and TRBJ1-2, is DSGVTQTPKHLITATGQRVTLRCSPRSGDLSVYWYQQSLDQGLQFLIQYYNGEERAKGNILERFSAQQFPDLHSELNLSSLELGDSALYFCASSVDGGVTEIGYTFGSGTRLTVV.

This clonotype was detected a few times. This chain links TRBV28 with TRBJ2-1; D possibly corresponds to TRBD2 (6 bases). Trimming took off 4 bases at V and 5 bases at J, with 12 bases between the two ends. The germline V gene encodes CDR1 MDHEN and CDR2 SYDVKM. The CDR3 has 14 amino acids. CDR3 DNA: TGTGCCAGCAGTTGGGGCGGGGCGAACAATGAGCAGTTCTTC. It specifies CASSWGGANNEQFF.

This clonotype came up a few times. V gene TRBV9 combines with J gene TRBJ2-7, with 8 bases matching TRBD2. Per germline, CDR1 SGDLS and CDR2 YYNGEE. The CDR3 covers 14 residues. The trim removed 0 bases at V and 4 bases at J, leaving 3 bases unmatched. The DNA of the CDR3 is TGTGCCAGCAGCGTAGATGGCGGGGGGTACGAGCAGTACTTC. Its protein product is CASSVDGGGYEQYF.

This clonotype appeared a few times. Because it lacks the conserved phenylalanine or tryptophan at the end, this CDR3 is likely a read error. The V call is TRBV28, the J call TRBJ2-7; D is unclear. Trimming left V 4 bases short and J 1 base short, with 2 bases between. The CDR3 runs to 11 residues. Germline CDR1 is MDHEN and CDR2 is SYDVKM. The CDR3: CASSSSYEQYL. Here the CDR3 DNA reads TGTGCCAGCAGTTCATCCTACGAGCAGTACCTC.

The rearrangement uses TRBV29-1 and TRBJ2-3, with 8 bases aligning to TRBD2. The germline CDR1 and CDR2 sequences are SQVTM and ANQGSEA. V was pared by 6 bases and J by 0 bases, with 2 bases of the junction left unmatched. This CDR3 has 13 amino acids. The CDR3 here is CSVRTSSTDTQYF. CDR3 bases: TGCAGCGTACGGACTAGCAGCACAGATACGCAGTATTTT.

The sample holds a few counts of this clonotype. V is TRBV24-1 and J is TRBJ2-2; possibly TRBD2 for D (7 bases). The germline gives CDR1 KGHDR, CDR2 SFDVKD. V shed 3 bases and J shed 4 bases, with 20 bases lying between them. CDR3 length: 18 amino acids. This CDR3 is CATSDPQGAGAVTGELFF. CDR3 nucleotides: TGTGCCACCAGTGATCCCCAGGGTGCGGGGGCTGTCACCGGGGAGCTGTTTTTT.

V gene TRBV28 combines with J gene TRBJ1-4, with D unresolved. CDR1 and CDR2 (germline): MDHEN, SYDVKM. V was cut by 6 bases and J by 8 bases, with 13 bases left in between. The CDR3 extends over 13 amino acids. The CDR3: CASSPPVWEKLFF. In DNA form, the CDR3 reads TGTGCCAGCAGCCCACCGGTTTGGGAAAAACTGTTTTTT. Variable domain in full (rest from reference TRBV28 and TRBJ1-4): DVKVTQSSRYLVKRTGEKVFLECVQDMDHENMFWYRQDPGLGLRLIYFSYDVKMKEKGDIPEGYSVSREKKERFSLILESASTNQTSMYLCASSPPVWEKLFFGSGTQLSVL.

The chain's CDR3 is CASSLGLVLRSSGNTIYF. DNA for the CDR3: TGTGCCAGCAGCTTAGGCCTAGTTTTAAGGAGCTCTGGAAACACCATATATTTT. The chain couples TRBV11-2 to TRBJ1-3; no firm D call. In germline, CDR1 is SGHAT, CDR2 FQNNGV. The V end was cut by 1 base, the J end by 0 bases, with 16 bases between. This CDR3 is built from 18 residues.

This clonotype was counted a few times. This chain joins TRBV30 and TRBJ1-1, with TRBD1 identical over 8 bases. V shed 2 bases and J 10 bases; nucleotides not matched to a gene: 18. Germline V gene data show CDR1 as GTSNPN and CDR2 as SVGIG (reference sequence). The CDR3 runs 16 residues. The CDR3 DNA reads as TGTGCCTGGAGTACCCCTTACAGGGGGGTTTCTGCGGGAGCTTTCTTT. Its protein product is CAWSTPYRGVSAGAFF.

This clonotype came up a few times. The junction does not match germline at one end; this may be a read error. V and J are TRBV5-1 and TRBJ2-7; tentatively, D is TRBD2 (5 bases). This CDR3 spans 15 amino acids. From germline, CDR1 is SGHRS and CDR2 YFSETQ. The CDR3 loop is CASSLGSGISNEQYF. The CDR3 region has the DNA TGCGCCAGCAGCTTGGGGTCGGGGATCTCCAACGAGCAGTACTTC. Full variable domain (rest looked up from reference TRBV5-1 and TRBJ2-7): KAGVTQTPRYLIKTRGQQVTLSCSPISGHRSVSWYQQTPGQGLQFLFEYFSETQRNKGNFPGRFSGRQFSNSRSEMNVSTLELGDSALYLCASSLGSGISNEQYFGPGTRLTVT.

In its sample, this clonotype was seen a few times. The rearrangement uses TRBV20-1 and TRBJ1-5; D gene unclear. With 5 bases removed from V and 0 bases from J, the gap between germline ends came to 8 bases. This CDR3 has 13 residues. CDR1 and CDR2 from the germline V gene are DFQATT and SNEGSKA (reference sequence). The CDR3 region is CSASGPSNQPQHF. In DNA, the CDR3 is TGCAGTGCTTCCGGGCCTAGCAATCAGCCCCAGCATTTT.

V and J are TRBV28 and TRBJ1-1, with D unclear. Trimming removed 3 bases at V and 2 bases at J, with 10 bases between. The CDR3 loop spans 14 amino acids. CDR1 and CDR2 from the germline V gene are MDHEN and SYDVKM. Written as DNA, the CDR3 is TGTGCCAGCAGTTTCTTCAACCTAAACACTGAAGCTTTCTTT. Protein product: CASSFFNLNTEAFF.

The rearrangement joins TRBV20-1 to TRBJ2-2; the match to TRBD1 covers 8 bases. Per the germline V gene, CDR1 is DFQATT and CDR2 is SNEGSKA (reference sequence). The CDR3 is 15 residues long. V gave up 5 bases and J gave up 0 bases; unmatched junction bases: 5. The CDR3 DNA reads TGCAGTGCTGCCCGACAGGGGCCGAACACCGGGGAGCTGTTTTTT. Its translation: CSAARQGPNTGELFF.

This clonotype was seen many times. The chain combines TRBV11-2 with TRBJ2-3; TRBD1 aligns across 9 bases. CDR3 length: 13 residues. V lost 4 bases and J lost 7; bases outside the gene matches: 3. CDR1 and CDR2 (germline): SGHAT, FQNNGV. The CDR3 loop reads CASSSGTGNTQYF. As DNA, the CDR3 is TGTGCCAGCAGCTCAGGGACAGGGAATACGCAGTATTTT.

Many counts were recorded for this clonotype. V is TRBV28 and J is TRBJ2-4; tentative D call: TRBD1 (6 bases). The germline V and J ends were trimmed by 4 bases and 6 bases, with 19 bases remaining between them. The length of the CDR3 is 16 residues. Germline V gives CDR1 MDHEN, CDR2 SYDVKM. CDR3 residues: CASSSHTQGYRNIQYF. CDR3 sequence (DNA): TGTGCCAGCAGTTCGCACACGCAGGGGTACAGAAACATTCAGTACTTC.

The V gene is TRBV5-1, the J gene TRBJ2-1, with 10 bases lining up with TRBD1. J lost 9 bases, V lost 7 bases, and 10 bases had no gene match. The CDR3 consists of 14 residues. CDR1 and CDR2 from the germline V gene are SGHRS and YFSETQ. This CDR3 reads CASFGTGDIGEQFF. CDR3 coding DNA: TGCGCCAGCTTCGGGACAGGGGACATTGGTGAGCAGTTCTTC.

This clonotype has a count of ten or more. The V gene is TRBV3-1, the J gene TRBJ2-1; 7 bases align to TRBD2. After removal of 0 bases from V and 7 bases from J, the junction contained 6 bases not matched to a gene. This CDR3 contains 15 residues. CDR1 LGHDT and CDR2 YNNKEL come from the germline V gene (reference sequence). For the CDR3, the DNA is TGTGCCAGCAGCCAAGACCCTAGCGGAATAAATGAGCAGTTCTTC. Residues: CASSQDPSGINEQFF.

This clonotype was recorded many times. The CDR3 region has the DNA TGTGCCAGCAGTAACAGGGGATCCGGGGTCGAGACCCAGTACTTC. Protein: CASSNRGSGVETQYF. The J gene is TRBJ2-5, the V gene TRBV28, with TRBD1 identical over 7 bases. The CDR3 runs 15 residues. Per germline, CDR1 MDHEN and CDR2 SYDVKM. V was pared by 5 bases and J by 5 bases, with 11 bases of the junction left unmatched. Together with reference TRBV28 and TRBJ2-5, the CDR3 gives the full variable domain: DVKVTQSSRYLVKRTGEKVFLECVQDMDHENMFWYRQDPGLGLRLIYFSYDVKMKEKGDIPEGYSVSREKKERFSLILESASTNQTSMYLCASSNRGSGVETQYFGPGTRLLVL.